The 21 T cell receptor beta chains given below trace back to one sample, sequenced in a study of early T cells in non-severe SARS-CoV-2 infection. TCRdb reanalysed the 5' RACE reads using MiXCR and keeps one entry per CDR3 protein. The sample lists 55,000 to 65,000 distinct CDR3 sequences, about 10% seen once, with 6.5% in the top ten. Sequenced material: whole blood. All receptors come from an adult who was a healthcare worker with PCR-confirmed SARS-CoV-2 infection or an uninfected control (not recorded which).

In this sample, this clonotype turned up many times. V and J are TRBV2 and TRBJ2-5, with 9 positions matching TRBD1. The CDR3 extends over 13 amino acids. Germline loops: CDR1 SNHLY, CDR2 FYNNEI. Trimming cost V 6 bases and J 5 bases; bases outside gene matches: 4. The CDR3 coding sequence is TGTGCCAGCAGGGGGGGACAGGGCGAGACCCAGTACTTC. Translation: CASRGGQGETQYF.

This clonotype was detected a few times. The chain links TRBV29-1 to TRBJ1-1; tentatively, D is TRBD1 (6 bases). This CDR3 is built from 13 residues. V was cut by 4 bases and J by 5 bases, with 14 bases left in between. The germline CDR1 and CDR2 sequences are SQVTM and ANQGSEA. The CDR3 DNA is TGCAGCGTTGTTGGGACTCAGGGGACTGAAGCTTTCTTT. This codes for CSVVGTQGTEAFF.

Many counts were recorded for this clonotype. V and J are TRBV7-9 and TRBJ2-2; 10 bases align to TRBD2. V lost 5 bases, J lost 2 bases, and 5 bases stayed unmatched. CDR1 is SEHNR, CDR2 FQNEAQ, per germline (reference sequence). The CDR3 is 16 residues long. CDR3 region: CASSPTSGINTGELFF. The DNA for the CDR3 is TGTGCCAGCAGCCCCACTAGCGGGATAAACACCGGGGAGCTGTTTTTT.

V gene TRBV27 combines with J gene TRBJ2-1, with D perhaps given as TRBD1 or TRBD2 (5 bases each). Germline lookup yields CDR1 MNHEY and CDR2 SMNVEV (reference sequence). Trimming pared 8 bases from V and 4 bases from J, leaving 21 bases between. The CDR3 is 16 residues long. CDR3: CASGIWGKMAYNEQFF. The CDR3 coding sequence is TGTGCCAGCGGGATCTGGGGGAAGATGGCTTACAATGAGCAGTTCTTC.

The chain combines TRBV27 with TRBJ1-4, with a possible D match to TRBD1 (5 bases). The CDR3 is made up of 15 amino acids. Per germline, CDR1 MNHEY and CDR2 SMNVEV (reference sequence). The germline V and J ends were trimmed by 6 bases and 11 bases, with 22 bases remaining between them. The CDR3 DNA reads TGTGCCAGCAGCTCCCGGACTGCCTTGGGGGGGAAACTGTTTTTT. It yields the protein CASSSRTALGGKLFF.

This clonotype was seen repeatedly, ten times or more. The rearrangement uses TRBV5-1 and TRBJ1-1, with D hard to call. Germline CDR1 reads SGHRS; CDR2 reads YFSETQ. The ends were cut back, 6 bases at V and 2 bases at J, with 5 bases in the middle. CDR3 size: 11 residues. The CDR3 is CASTTNTEAFF. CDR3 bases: TGCGCCAGCACCACCAACACTGAAGCTTTCTTT.

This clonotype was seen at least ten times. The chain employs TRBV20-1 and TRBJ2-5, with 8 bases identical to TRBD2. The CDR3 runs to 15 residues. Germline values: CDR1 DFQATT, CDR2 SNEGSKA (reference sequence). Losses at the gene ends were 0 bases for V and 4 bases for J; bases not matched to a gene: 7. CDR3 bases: TGCAGTGCTAGAGATTCAGCGGGAGTAGGAGAGACCCAGTACTTC. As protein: CSARDSAGVGETQYF.

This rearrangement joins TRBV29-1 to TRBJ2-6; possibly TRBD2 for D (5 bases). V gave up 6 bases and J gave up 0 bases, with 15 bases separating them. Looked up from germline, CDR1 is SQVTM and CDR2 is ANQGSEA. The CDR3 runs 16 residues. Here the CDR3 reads CSVVEGSPSGANVLTF. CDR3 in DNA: TGCAGCGTCGTAGAGGGTTCCCCCTCTGGGGCCAACGTCCTGACTTTC. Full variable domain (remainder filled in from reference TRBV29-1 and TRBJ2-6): SAVISQKPSRDICQRGTSLTIQCQVDSQVTMMFWYRQQPGQSLTLIATANQGSEATYESGFVIDKFPISRPNLTFSTLTVSNMSPEDSSIYLCSVVEGSPSGANVLTFGAGSRLTVL.

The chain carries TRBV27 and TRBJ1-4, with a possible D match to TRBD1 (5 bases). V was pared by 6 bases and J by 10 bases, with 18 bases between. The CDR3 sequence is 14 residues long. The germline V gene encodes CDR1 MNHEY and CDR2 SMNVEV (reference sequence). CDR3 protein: CASRKTDLRGKLFF. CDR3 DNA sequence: TGTGCCAGCAGGAAGACAGACCTTCGGGGAAAACTGTTTTTT.

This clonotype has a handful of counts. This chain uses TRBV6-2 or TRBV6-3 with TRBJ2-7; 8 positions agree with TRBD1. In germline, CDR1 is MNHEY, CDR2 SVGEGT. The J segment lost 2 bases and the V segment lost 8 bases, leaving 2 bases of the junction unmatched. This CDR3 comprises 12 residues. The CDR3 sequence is CASGQGPYEQYF. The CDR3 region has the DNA TGTGCCAGCGGACAGGGACCCTACGAGCAGTACTTC.

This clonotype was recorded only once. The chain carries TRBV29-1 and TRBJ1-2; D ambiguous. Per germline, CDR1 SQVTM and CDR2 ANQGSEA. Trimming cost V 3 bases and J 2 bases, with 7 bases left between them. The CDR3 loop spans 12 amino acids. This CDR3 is CSVEAGNYGYTF. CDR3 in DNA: TGCAGCGTTGAGGCAGGCAACTATGGCTACACCTTC. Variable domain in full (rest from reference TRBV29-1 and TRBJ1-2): SAVISQKPSRDICQRGTSLTIQCQVDSQVTMMFWYRQQPGQSLTLIATANQGSEATYESGFVIDKFPISRPNLTFSTLTVSNMSPEDSSIYLCSVEAGNYGYTFGSGTRLTVV.

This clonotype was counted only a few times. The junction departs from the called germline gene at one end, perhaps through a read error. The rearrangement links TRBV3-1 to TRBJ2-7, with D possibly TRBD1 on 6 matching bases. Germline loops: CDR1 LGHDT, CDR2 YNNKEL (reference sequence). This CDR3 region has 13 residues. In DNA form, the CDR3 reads TGTGCCAGCAGCCCACAAGGCGGACAGACTACCATGTTC. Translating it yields CASSPQGGQTTMF.

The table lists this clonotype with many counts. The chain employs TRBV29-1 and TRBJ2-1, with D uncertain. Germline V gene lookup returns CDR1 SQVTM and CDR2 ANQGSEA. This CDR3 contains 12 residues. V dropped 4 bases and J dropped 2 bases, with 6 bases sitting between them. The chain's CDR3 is CSVGGAYNEQFF. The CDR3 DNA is TGCAGCGTTGGTGGGGCCTACAATGAGCAGTTCTTC.

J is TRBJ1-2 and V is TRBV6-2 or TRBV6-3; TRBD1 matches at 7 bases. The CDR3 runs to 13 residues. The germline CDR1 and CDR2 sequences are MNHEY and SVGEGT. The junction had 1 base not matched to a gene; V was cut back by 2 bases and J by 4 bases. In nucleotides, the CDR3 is TGTGCCAGCAGTTACGACAGGGCCTATGGCTACACCTTC. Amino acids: CASSYDRAYGYTF.

The CDR3 loop is CASSVAGRGNYGYTF. The CDR3, as DNA: TGTGCCAGCAGCGTAGCAGGGAGGGGTAACTATGGCTACACCTTC. The chain links TRBV9 to TRBJ1-2; D perhaps matches TRBD1 (5 bases). This CDR3 contains 15 residues. Germline CDR1 is SGDLS and CDR2 is YYNGEE. The V end lost 0 bases, the J end lost 1 base, and 10 bases lay between the germline ends. The full variable domain, completed using reference TRBV9 and TRBJ1-2, is DSGVTQTPKHLITATGQRVTLRCSPRSGDLSVYWYQQSLDQGLQFLIQYYNGEERAKGNILERFSAQQFPDLHSELNLSSLELGDSALYFCASSVAGRGNYGYTFGSGTRLTVV.

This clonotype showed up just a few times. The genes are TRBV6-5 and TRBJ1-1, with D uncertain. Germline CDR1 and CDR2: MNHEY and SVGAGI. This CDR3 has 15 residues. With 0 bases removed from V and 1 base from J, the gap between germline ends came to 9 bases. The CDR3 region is CASSYSSGRNTEAFF. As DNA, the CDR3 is TGTGCCAGCAGTTACTCGTCCGGCAGGAACACTGAAGCTTTCTTT.

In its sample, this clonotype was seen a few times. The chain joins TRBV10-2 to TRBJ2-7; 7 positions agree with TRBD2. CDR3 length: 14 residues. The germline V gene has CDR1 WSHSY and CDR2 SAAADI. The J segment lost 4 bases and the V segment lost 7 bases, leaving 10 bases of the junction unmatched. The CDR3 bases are TGCGCCAGCAAACTAGCGAAGTCTACTTACGAGCAGTACTTC. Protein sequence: CASKLAKSTYEQYF.

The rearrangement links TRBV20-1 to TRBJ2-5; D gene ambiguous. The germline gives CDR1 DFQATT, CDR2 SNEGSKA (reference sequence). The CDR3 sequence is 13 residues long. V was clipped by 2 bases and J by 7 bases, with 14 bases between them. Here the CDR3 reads CSARSYSMGTQYF. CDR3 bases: TGCAGTGCTAGAAGTTACAGTATGGGGACCCAGTACTTC.

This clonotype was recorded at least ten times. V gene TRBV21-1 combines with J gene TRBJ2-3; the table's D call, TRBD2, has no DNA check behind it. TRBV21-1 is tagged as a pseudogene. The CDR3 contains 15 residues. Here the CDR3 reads CASQKRESLPDTQYF. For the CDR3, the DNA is TGTGCCAGCCAAAAGCGGGAGTCGTTGCCAGATACGCAGTATTTT.

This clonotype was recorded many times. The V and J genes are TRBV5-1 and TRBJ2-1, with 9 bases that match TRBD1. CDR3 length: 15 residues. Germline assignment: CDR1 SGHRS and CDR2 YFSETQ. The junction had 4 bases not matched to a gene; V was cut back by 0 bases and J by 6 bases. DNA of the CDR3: TGCGCCAGCAGCTTGGCGGGACAGGGAGTCAATGAGCAGTTCTTC. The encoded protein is CASSLAGQGVNEQFF.

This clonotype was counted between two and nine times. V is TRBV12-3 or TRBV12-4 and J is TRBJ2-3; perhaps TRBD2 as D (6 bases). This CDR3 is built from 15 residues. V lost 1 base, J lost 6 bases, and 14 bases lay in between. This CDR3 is CASSLVGSLADTQYF. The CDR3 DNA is TGTGCCAGCAGTTTAGTCGGCTCCCTAGCGGATACGCAGTATTTT.